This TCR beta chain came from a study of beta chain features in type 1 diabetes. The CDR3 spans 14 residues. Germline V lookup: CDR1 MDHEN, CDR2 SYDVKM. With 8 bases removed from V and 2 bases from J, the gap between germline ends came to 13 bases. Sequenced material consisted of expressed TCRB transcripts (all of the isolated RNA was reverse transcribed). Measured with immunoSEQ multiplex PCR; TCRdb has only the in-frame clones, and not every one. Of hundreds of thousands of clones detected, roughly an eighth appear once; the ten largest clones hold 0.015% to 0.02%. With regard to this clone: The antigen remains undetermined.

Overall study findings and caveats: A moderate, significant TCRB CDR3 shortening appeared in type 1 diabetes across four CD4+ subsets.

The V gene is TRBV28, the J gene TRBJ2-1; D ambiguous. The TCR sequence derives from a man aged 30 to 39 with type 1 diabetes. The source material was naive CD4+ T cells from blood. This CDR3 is CASCRDFTYNEQFF. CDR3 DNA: TGTGCCAGCTGCCGAGATTTTACCTACAATGAGCAGTTCTTC.